The rows below give T cell receptor beta chains drawn from one sample of a study of blood T cells in healthy people across ages. TCRdb recomputed calls from the 5' RACE reads with MiXCR, one row per CDR3 protein. Here the sample spans 1.5 million to 2 million distinct CDR3 sequences, about 49% being singletons. Sequencing used blood. These TCRs come from a woman aged 35 to 49 in good health. Each CDR3 is given without its conserved first and last residue.

V,J,CDR3
TRBV6-6,TRBJ2-5,ASSYSPGPQETQY
TRBV5-5,TRBJ2-5,ASSFGGGGQETQY
TRBV20-1,TRBJ2-3,SARAPATDTQY
TRBV12-3/TRBV12-4,TRBJ2-1,ASSPTPGTGGNEQF
TRBV4-3,TRBJ1-2,ASSQDRSTYGYT
TRBV18,TRBJ1-2,ASSPIGQGIIYGYT
TRBV5-1,TRBJ2-3,ASSLKAGGLTDTQY
TRBV28,TRBJ2-5,ASSSPGQRQETQY
TRBV27,TRBJ2-7,ASSSSGGQVPLEQY
TRBV6-2/TRBV6-3,TRBJ2-1,ASSDGAANEQF
TRBV20-1,TRBJ2-7,SARDLFIAGSSYEQY
TRBV4-2,TRBJ2-4,ASSQGILAKNIQY
TRBV2,TRBJ2-7,ATGPRTGGSHEQY
TRBV7-3,TRBJ1-4,ASSPRAGGVEKLF
TRBV20-1,TRBJ2-3,SASDSGGTQY
TRBV20-1,TRBJ2-1,SAPRRDEQF
TRBV7-6,TRBJ2-3,ASGLASRTSGGMGDTQY
TRBV27,TRBJ2-1,ASSTGRAEEQF
TRBV29-1,TRBJ2-3,SVAASGAKNTQY
TRBV20-1,TRBJ2-3,SARVPGGGSGRTDTQY
TRBV6-5,TRBJ2-5,ASTTGVDETQY
TRBV29-1,TRBJ2-1,SVVRRGAYNEQF
TRBV29-1,TRBJ2-1,SVCPGRDEQF
TRBV3-1,TRBJ2-1,ANSRDPSYNEQF
TRBV12-3/TRBV12-4,TRBJ1-2,ASSPLGIDGYT
TRBV4-3,TRBJ2-6,ASSQAQVASGANVLT
TRBV4-3,TRBJ1-1,ASSQRAQGNTEAF
TRBV6-6,TRBJ2-4,ASGAKQGAAKNIQY
TRBV7-2,TRBJ1-6,ASSSQGAKRSPLH
TRBV3-1,TRBJ1-4,ASSQDPSRNEKLF
TRBV2,TRBJ2-3,ASSEEYPGQGFTDTQY
TRBV11-2,TRBJ2-6,ASIPIGLSGANVLT
TRBV4-3,.,ASGQDHRGEETQY
TRBV11-2,TRBJ1-1,ASSLQVGNHWTEAF
TRBV18,TRBJ2-5,ASSTSGGADEQY
TRBV5-1,TRBJ2-5,ASSSLDGDSETQY
TRBV6-1,TRBJ2-5,ASSRGQQLQETQY
TRBV10-3,TRBJ2-7,AISEGLAGYEQY
TRBV20-1,TRBJ2-3,SARPTGDPTDTQY
TRBV5-1,TRBJ2-7,ASSLVPGVTSYEQY
TRBV7-2,TRBJ1-2,ASSLTPWDRDYGYT
TRBV10-3,TRBJ2-6,AISEMAGANVLT
TRBV20-1,TRBJ2-6,SARTGNQGANVLT
TRBV20-1,TRBJ2-3,SASSELATDTQY
TRBV20-1,TRBJ2-7,SANRDSSSEQY
TRBV15,TRBJ2-3,ATSRGADTQY
TRBV4-3,TRBJ1-2,ASSHPPGTGGVHGYT
TRBV28,TRBJ2-5,ASSLQGLQETQY
TRBV20-1,TRBJ2-1,SAIWDRAKDEQF
TRBV7-9,TRBJ2-7,ASSSTATDYRTGEQY